The subject of this entry is one T cell receptor beta chain. Its antigen is not identified. This entry is derived from a study of cytomegalovirus exposure and HLA in healthy donors. In the study overall: In an earlier analysis, around 120 million unique TCR beta sequences were found from some 180 million T cells. Overall study findings and caveats: A later analysis linked a missense DCLRE1C variant to TCR beta V- and J-gene trimming. Clonal expansion was found to be greater in HLA-associated TCR beta chains than in equally common others in a later analysis.

The PCR employed 60 Vbeta primers together with 13 Jbeta primers. In the study's own analysis: Later, an analysis found roughly 80 million unique TCR beta chains, and 9.5 million to 12 million of these were shared. Here immunoSEQ multiplex PCR was the method, and the copy in TCRdb shows in-frame clones only, minus some. V, J and clone size are those of that table, while D and trimming were read from the DNA. The sample consists of some 200,000 clones, over 70% of them appearing once. V was pared by 2 bases and J by 3 bases, with 20 bases between. CDR1 is SGDLS, CDR2 YYNGEE, per germline. The CDR3 length is 17 residues.

The chain employs TRBV9 and TRBJ2-5, with a possible D match to TRBD2 (5 bases). Input material: PBMCs. This receptor was taken from a boy younger than 10 in good health and CMV-seronegative. The CDR3 spells CASSVGLLWRSKETQYF. The CDR3 DNA reads TGTGCCAGCAGCGTCGGGCTATTATGGAGGTCCAAAGAGACCCAGTACTTC.